This T cell receptor (beta chain) derives from a study of T cells in Graves' hyperthyroidism and ophthalmopathy. Study-wide context: Staff took peripheral blood when the initial diagnosis was made, before any treatment began. Study-level results: Ophthalmopathy onset followed model prediction by a median around 6.9 months.

As for this clonotype: No antigen is known for it.

Germline lookup yields CDR1 MGHDK and CDR2 SYGVNS. This CDR3 region has 14 residues. V was cut by 10 bases and J by 3 bases, with 18 bases left in between. TCR beta CDR3 regions were amplified from RNA transcripts. The study used the HTBI primer set for a first-round RT-PCR of the TCR CDR3. In TCRdb, the multiplex PCR reads were re-called with MiXCR into one record per CDR3 protein. Of about 840,000 distinct CDR3 sequences in the sample, over 35% were seen once. Among the patients, aged 18 to 65, hyperthyroidism was newly diagnosed and had lasted under 2 months. Those patients with uncontrolled infection, other autoimmune disease, pregnancy or lactation were excluded.

Sequencing was done on a sample of blood. The rearrangement joins TRBV25-1 to TRBJ1-2; D is undetermined. The TCR comes from a man between 18 and 35 years old with Graves' hyperthyroidism. The CDR3 spells CATSVREVDYGYTF. The CDR3 coding sequence is TGTGCCACCTCTGTTAGGGAGGTCGACTATGGCTACACCTTC.